This TCR beta chain was captured by sequencing in a study of regulatory and conventional T cells in RAG deficiency (TCRdb year 2017). About the investigation overall: High-throughput TCR beta sequencing was used to compare the repertoire diversity and composition of Treg, conventional CD4+ and CD8+ T cells between RAG-deficient patients and healthy controls.

As for this clone: Its antigen is still unknown. No clone much larger than this one lies a single base away; base qualities are absent.

V and J lose 1 base and 3 bases, and a span of 10 bases separates them. Taken from the germline V gene, the CDR1 and CDR2 loops are MNHNS and SASEGT. Including the terminal cysteine and phenylalanine, the CDR3 comprises 15 residues. Just CDR3 DNA is preserved here, 45 bases in frame from base 1. Libraries were made using the immunoSEQ multiplex PCR assay. Rearranged TCR beta chain products were amplified from genomic DNA of sorted T-cell subsets and sequenced. In the original analysis: Repertoire diversity of productive TCR beta rearrangements was quantified using Shannon entropy and Simpson indices. To gauge clonal expansion, the frequencies of the 100 most abundant productive TCR beta clonotypes among total reads were added together. A self-reactivity index based on amino acid usage at CDR3beta positions 6 and 7 was applied to the TRB repertoires. Repertoire analyses used two-way ANOVA; flow cytometric analyses used Student t or Mann-Whitney tests. Drawn from immuneACCESS, this table holds only the in-frame rearrangements with V and J called that TCRdb kept. Clones are partly lost; checked studies trace under half to an unresolved V gene and leave the rest unexplained. That table gives V, J and clone size, and the DNA gave D and trimming. The sample table shows around 30,000 clones, and just under 90% are seen once. The ten biggest clones cover about 5% of the sample.

Study-level results and caveats: Markedly lower Shannon entropy and higher Simpson indices were observed in RAG-deficient patients than in control T-cell subpopulations. Unique TCR beta sequences from Treg cells were roughly 94-fold fewer in Omenn syndrome and CID/AS patients than controls, versus about 10-fold for other subsets. For some subjects, some T-cell subset analyses were not performed. The CD25-high CD127-low cells sorted from Omenn syndrome patients may be peripherally activated cells rather than true Treg cells. Shorter CDR3 lengths were found in all patient T-cell subsets, and >80% Treg-Tconv repertoire overlap at nucleotide and amino acid level was observed in Omenn syndrome patients.

Repertoire analyses used eight healthy control donors as the comparison group. CD8+ T cells lacking CD4 were purified from blood before genomic DNA extraction. The same sample was also studied in work on regulatory T cells. The second study, in turn, reports: For the multiplex PCR, 52 forward TRBV primers and 13 reverse TRBJ primers were used, and amplification bias was corrected with both assay-based and computational methods. Restricted unique TRB V-J pairs and skewed V and J gene usage were observed in patient repertoires, most markedly in regulatory T cells. Between CD3G-deficient patients and healthy controls, the study compared T-cell receptor beta repertoires in sorted regulatory T cells, conventional CD4+ T cells and CD8+ T cells. Ficoll density separation was used to isolate peripheral blood mononuclear cells. A FACSAria cell sorter was used to isolate CD3+ CD8+ CD4- T cells. Within the immunoSEQ assay, multiplex PCR amplified rearranged TRB loci from genomic DNA. An Illumina HiSeq platform was used to sequence the TRB amplicons. Custom algorithms error-filtered the raw sequences and aligned the raw sequences to reference gene sequences, after which the immunoSEQ online tools were used for analysis. Frequencies of productive and nonproductive TRB rearrangements were evaluated among both unique and total sequences. Prism software was used to run t tests, Mann-Whitney tests or two-way ANOVA for comparisons between groups.

The rearranged chain carries TRBV6-1 and TRBJ1-5; tentative D gene TRBD1, with 5 bases matching. The origin of this receptor is a human donor in good health. Sequenced: CD8+ T cells sorted from blood. The DNA sequence is TGTGCCAGCAGTGAAGGAAACAGGCCCAATCAGCCCCAGCATTTT. This yields the protein CASSEGNRPNQPQHF.